This entry lists 18 T cell receptor beta chains sequenced from one sample in a study of shared clonotypes between healthy human individuals. CD45RO negativity and positive selection for CCR7 defined naive CD8 cells, a population that excluded terminally differentiated effector memory CD45RA+ cells. Profiled with immunoSEQ multiplex PCR; TCRdb holds only in-frame clones, not every one. Of 800,000 to 950,000 clones in the sample, just over 95% are singletons; the top ten hold about 0.22%. Sequencing input: naive CD8+ T cells sorted from blood. These receptors were collected from a man in his thirties or forties in good health.

The chain combines TRBV27 with TRBJ2-7; TRBD2 matches 8 bases. The CDR3 has 16 amino acids. Germline V gene data show CDR1 as MNHEY and CDR2 as SMNVEV (reference sequence). The V gene end was trimmed by 2 bases and the J gene end by 0 bases; junction bases not matched to a gene: 6. As DNA, the CDR3 is TGTGCCAGCAGTTTAATCGGCGGGAGGAGCTCCTACGAGCAGTACTTC. Translating it yields CASSLIGGRSSYEQYF.

This chain uses TRBV6-1 with TRBJ1-5; D is possibly TRBD1 (5 bases). This CDR3 spans 18 amino acids. V was pared by 2 bases and J by 0 bases, with 17 bases between. CDR1 MNHNS and CDR2 SASEGT come from the germline V gene. The DNA for the CDR3 is TGTGCCAGCAGTGAACCGATGGAGGGCGACAGTAGCAATCAGCCCCAGCATTTT. It encodes CASSEPMEGDSSNQPQHF.

The V call is TRBV18, the J call TRBJ1-1; the D is unclear. Trimming removed 0 bases from V and 2 bases from J, with 7 bases in between. The CDR3 is made up of 14 amino acids. Germline CDR1 and CDR2: KGHSH and LQKENI. CDR3 region: CASSPPGFNTEAFF. In DNA, the CDR3 is TGTGCCAGCTCACCACCCGGGTTTAACACTGAAGCTTTCTTT. Full variable domain (outside the CDR3, taken from reference TRBV18 and TRBJ1-1): NAGVMQNPRHLVRRRGQEARLRCSPMKGHSHVYWYRQLPEEGLKFMVYLQKENIIDESGMPKERFSAEFPKEGPSILRIQQVVRGDSAAYFCASSPPGFNTEAFFGQGTRLTVV.

J is TRBJ1-5 and V is TRBV27, with D unresolved. The V gene lost 2 bases and the J gene lost 4 bases, with 9 bases spanning the gap. The CDR3 is made up of 14 amino acids. CDR1 is MNHEY, CDR2 SMNVEV, per germline (reference sequence). The CDR3 bases are TGTGCCAGCAGTTTAAATCCTTGGAATCAGCCCCAGCATTTT. Protein product: CASSLNPWNQPQHF.

For the CDR3, the DNA is TGCAGCGTTGAAGACTGGAGCTCCTACAATGAGCAGTTCTTC. Protein: CSVEDWSSYNEQFF. V and J are TRBV29-1 and TRBJ2-1; D not certain. The V gene lost 0 bases and the J gene lost 0 bases, with 6 bases spanning the gap. The CDR3 covers 14 residues. Germline V gene sequence: CDR1 SQVTM, CDR2 ANQGSEA.

V usage is TRBV11-2 and J usage is TRBJ1-1, with TRBD1 matching 9 bases. Germline trimming cut 1 base from V and 4 bases from J; bases unmatched to any gene: 4. Germline V gives CDR1 SGHAT, CDR2 FQNNGV. This CDR3 is built from 15 residues. The CDR3 spells CASSLARQGVTEAFF. CDR3 sequence (DNA): TGTGCCAGCAGCTTAGCCCGACAGGGGGTCACTGAAGCTTTCTTT. Supplemented by reference TRBV11-2 and TRBJ1-1, the full variable domain reads EAGVAQSPRYKIIEKRQSVAFWCNPISGHATLYWYQQILGQGPKLLIQFQNNGVVDDSQLPKDRFSAERLKGVDSTLKIQPAKLEDSAVYLCASSLARQGVTEAFFGQGTRLTVV.

The gene calls are TRBV28 and TRBJ2-2; 9 bases are shared with TRBD1. There are 16 residues in the CDR3. V dropped 5 bases and J dropped 8; count of bases not matched to a gene: 12. CDR1 MDHEN and CDR2 SYDVKM come from the germline V gene. The CDR3 spells CASSDRDRVYAGELFF. Written as DNA, the CDR3 is TGTGCCAGCAGTGACCGGGACAGGGTTTATGCAGGGGAGCTGTTTTTT.

This clone was seen just once. The rearrangement uses TRBV28 and TRBJ1-5, with a tentative D call TRBD1 (5 bases). This CDR3 region has 13 residues. Trimming pared 5 bases from V and 5 bases from J, leaving 10 bases between. CDR1 and CDR2 (germline): MDHEN, SYDVKM. The CDR3 region is CASSIPGHQPQHF. The CDR3 region has the DNA TGTGCCAGCAGTATACCGGGACATCAGCCCCAGCATTTT.

The chain recombines TRBV7-8 with TRBJ2-7; D is possibly TRBD2 (6 bases). The CDR3 loop spans 13 amino acids. V shed 2 bases and J shed 3 bases, with 8 bases lying between them. Germline values: CDR1 SGHVS, CDR2 FQNEAQ. The CDR3 bases are TGTGCCAGCAGCTTAAGGAGGGACTACGAGCAGTACTTC. This translates into CASSLRRDYEQYF.

In nucleotides, the CDR3 is TGTGCCAGCAGCGTAGGACAGGGAACCGACGAGCAGTACTTC. As protein: CASSVGQGTDEQYF. V gene TRBV9 combines with J gene TRBJ2-7; 7 bases line up with TRBD1. The CDR3 is 14 residues long. Germline V CDR1 and CDR2: SGDLS, YYNGEE. With V trimmed by 0 bases and J by 5 bases, 5 bases remained unmatched.

The chain employs TRBV29-1 and TRBJ1-3, with D perhaps matching TRBD1 (6 bases). There are 14 residues in the CDR3. The germline V gene has CDR1 SQVTM and CDR2 ANQGSEA. Trimming took 3 bases from V and 0 from J, leaving 9 bases between them. CDR3 residues: CSVEGGLSGNTIYF. CDR3 DNA sequence: TGCAGCGTTGAGGGGGGGCTCTCTGGAAACACCATATATTTT.

V is TRBV7-9 and J is TRBJ2-7; 7 positions agree with TRBD1. V lost 6 bases to trimming and J lost 2 bases; unmatched junction nucleotides: 7. Germline V gene data show CDR1 as SEHNR and CDR2 as FQNEAQ (reference sequence). The CDR3 runs to 14 residues. CDR3: CASSETGQAYEQYF. In nucleotides, the CDR3 is TGTGCCAGCAGTGAAACCGGACAGGCCTACGAGCAGTACTTC.

J is TRBJ2-3 and V is TRBV19; no clear D. V lost 2 bases to trimming and J lost 0 bases, with 6 bases between them. The CDR3 totals 14 residues. Germline assignment: CDR1 LNHDA and CDR2 SQIVND (reference sequence). The CDR3 here is CASSIMTSTDTQYF. As DNA, the CDR3 is TGTGCCAGTAGTATAATGACAAGCACAGATACGCAGTATTTT. The full variable domain, its missing parts supplied by reference TRBV19 and TRBJ2-3, is DGGITQSPKYLFRKEGQNVTLSCEQNLNHDAMYWYRQDPGQGLRLIYYSQIVNDFQKGDIAEGYSVSREKKESFPLTVTSAQKNPTAFYLCASSIMTSTDTQYFGPGTRLTVL.

The rearrangement joins TRBV7-9 to TRBJ2-7; D is perhaps TRBD2 (5 bases). There are 14 residues in the CDR3. The V gene's germline CDR1 is SEHNR and CDR2 FQNEAQ (reference sequence). Deletions cut 5 bases from V and 5 bases from J, with 16 bases between. The CDR3 sequence is CASSPPGSPHEQYF. The DNA for the CDR3 is TGTGCCAGCAGCCCCCCGGGGAGTCCCCACGAGCAGTACTTC.

V usage is TRBV27 and J usage is TRBJ2-2, with 8 bases matching TRBD1. In germline, CDR1 is MNHEY, CDR2 SMNVEV (reference sequence). The CDR3 sequence is 16 residues long. The V segment lost 7 bases and the J segment 5 bases; nucleotides outside the gene matches: 12. For the CDR3, the DNA is TGTGCCAGCATTTCGGACAGGGAACGATGGACCGGGGAGCTGTTTTTT. Protein sequence: CASISDRERWTGELFF.

Regarding this clone: A read error likely explains this, since a far larger clone differs by one base. The gene calls are TRBV5-1 and TRBJ2-1; D remains unclear. The CDR3 has 15 residues. Germline CDR1 SGHRS, CDR2 YFSETQ. V lost 4 bases and J lost 0, with 11 bases in between. The CDR3 reads CASSVVESSYNEQFF. CDR3 nucleotides: TGCGCCAGCAGCGTAGTGGAGAGCTCCTACAATGAGCAGTTCTTC.

This chain uses TRBV27 with TRBJ2-1, with unresolved D. This CDR3 spans 13 amino acids. V lost 4 bases to trimming and J lost 11 bases, with 15 bases between them. Germline CDR1 is MNHEY and CDR2 is SMNVEV (reference sequence). DNA of the CDR3: TGTGCCAGCAGTTACTCCTCAGTGAGTAAGCAGTTCTTC. It translates to CASSYSSVSKQFF.

The V call is TRBV28, the J call TRBJ1-1; D is uncertain. Trimming left V 8 bases short and J 1 base short, with 5 bases between. This CDR3 spans 11 amino acids. Germline V gene data show CDR1 as MDHEN and CDR2 as SYDVKM. This CDR3 is CASWRNTEAFF. As DNA, the CDR3 is TGTGCCAGCTGGCGGAACACTGAAGCTTTCTTT.